This T cell receptor beta chain was captured in a study of blood T cell repertoires in COVID-19. Whole-study context: Spain, Italy and the United States supplied samples that represented acute and convalescent COVID-19.

CDR3 size: 12 residues. Germline CDR1 reads MNHEY; CDR2 reads SVGAGI. Trimming at V came to 6 bases and at J to 4 bases, leaving 2 bases not matched to a gene. The data were produced by immunoSEQ multiplex PCR, yet TCRdb's version contains in-frame clones alone and is incomplete. The table lists a few hundred thousand clones, roughly 90% of them singletons. This chain uses TRBV6-5 with TRBJ1-2, with 7 bases matching TRBD1. The TCR comes from a woman aged 55-70 years with acute or convalescent COVID-19. The source material was peripheral blood. CDR3 DNA sequence: TGTGCCAGCAGCCGGACAGGCTATGGCTACACCTTC. It yields the protein CASSRTGYGYTF.